This TCR beta chain comes out of a study of T-cell reconstitution after alpha-beta-depleted transplantation in children (dated by TCRdb to 2016 to 2017). Regarding the study in general: Using TCR repertoire profiling, the study quantitatively followed how T-cell immune reconstitution unfolded in children after TCRalphabeta/CD19-depleted allogeneic hematopoietic cell transplantation. General conclusions and limits of the study: Over subsequent months, a decline in hyperexpanded clone frequencies was noted, and after one year, T-cell counts and TCRbeta diversity were mostly ascribed to newly produced T cells. The apparently early recovery of alphabetaT-cell counts about two months after transplant reportedly depended on only several hundred rapidly expanded clones that came from non-depleted graft cells. In some patients, high TCRbeta diversity at day 60 was attributed to recipient T cells and intrathymic progenitors that had survived conditioning.

From V the trimming removes 3 bases and from J it removes 2 bases, while the gene matches leave 5 bases of the junction unaccounted for. Its CDR3 holds 16 amino acids, cysteine through phenylalanine. Of all the DNA, just the CDR3 is kept, 48 bases in frame from base 1. The sample's treatment or condition, from its label and the paper: allogeneic hematopoietic cell transplantation with graft depleted of TCRalphabeta T cells and CD19 B cells. The transplant recipients were children given TCRalphabeta/CD19-depleted allogeneic hematopoietic cell grafts. A word on this clonotype: The clone's antigen remains unknown. Base qualities were left out, and no much larger clone turns up one base away.

Libraries were built with PCR. Sequencing used an Illumina HiSeq 2500. Molecular barcoding was employed in the preparation of TCR libraries, with unique molecular identifiers being used to normalize TCRbeta repertoire quantification. TCRdb redid the processing of the public reads, applying fastp at Q25 and MiXCR, and retained in-frame beta chains. CDR3 protein sequences are deduplicated, and each keeps its most common genes and DNA. Within this sample are 300,000 to 400,000 distinct CDR3 sequences, with around 16% of them counted one time only. The top ten clonotypes cover 35% to 50% of the sample. The chain is assembled from TRBV12-3 or TRBV12-4 and TRBJ2-1, and 9 junction bases match TRBD1. The clonotype comes from a male patient aged 2 to 9 who had a stem cell transplant for acute lymphoblastic leukemia, so the T cells may come from the graft donor. This sample comprised PBMCs, mostly from graft donor cells, obtained 360 days after TCRalphabeta/CD19-depleted stem cell transplant. This receptor carries the CDR3 CASSFRTGAAYNEQFF. The nucleotide sequence is given as TGTGCCAGCAGTTTTAGGACAGGGGCAGCCTACAATGAGCAGTTCTTC.